These 15 T cell receptor beta chains originate from one sample sequenced in a study of T cell responses to AZD1222 COVID-19 vaccine. Libraries were prepared by immunoSEQ multiplex PCR; TCRdb keeps only in-frame clonotypes and omits some of them. The sample contains about 110,000 clones, roughly 90% of which appear only once. The material was peripheral blood, obtained 28 days after the second AZD1222 dose. Source of these receptors: an adult who received the AZD1222 COVID-19 vaccine.

This chain uses TRBV5-1 with TRBJ2-3; no definite D call. The CDR3 runs 13 residues. Between the trimmed V and J ends, which lost 0 bases and 6 bases, there was a span of 8 bases. CDR1 and CDR2 from the germline V gene are SGHRS and YFSETQ. The CDR3 DNA reads as TGCGCCAGCAGCTTGGAAGGGCGGGATACGCAGTATTTT. Its protein is CASSLEGRDTQYF. The full variable domain, rest sourced from reference TRBV5-1 and TRBJ2-3, is KAGVTQTPRYLIKTRGQQVTLSCSPISGHRSVSWYQQTPGQGLQFLFEYFSETQRNKGNFPGRFSGRQFSNSRSEMNVSTLELGDSALYLCASSLEGRDTQYFGPGTRLTVL.

In this sample, this clone turned up once. CDR3 nucleotides: TGTGCCAGCAGTCAAGGACAGGGGTATGGCTACACCTTC. Translation: CASSQGQGYGYTF. The V gene is TRBV28, the J gene TRBJ1-2; 9 bases fit TRBD1. V gave up 5 bases and J gave up 5 bases; unmatched junction bases: 3. The germline V gene has CDR1 MDHEN and CDR2 SYDVKM. The CDR3 is made up of 13 amino acids.

This chain links TRBV5-1 with TRBJ2-7, with 8 bases that match TRBD1. The CDR3 extends over 14 amino acids. Trimming at V came to 0 bases and at J to 7 bases, leaving 6 bases not matched to a gene. CDR1 and CDR2 (germline): SGHRS, YFSETQ. This CDR3 is CASSLGQGTGEQYF. In DNA, the CDR3 is TGCGCCAGCAGCTTGGGACAGGGGACGGGTGAGCAGTACTTC.

The CDR3 sequence: CASSQASEQPQHF. The CDR3 DNA follows: TGTGCCAGCAGCCAAGCGTCCGAACAGCCCCAGCATTTT. The genes are TRBV3-1 (or the pseudogene TRBV3-2) and TRBJ1-5; D unclear. This CDR3 region has 13 residues. V was clipped by 1 base and J by 7 bases, with 8 bases between them. Germline loops: CDR1 LGHDT, CDR2 YNNKEL (reference sequence).

The V call is TRBV7-9, the J call TRBJ1-6, with D possibly TRBD1 on 5 matching bases. The CDR3 sequence is 15 residues long. V lost 4 bases and J 4 bases, leaving 11 bases between the germline ends. The V gene's germline CDR1 is SEHNR and CDR2 FQNEAQ (reference sequence). The CDR3 DNA reads TGTGCCAGCAGCTCGACAGACTCATATAATTCACCCCTCCACTTT. It yields the protein CASSSTDSYNSPLHF.

This clone showed up just once. V gene TRBV25-1 combines with J gene TRBJ1-6; no definite D call. Germline-derived CDR1 and CDR2 are MGHDK and SYGVNS. This CDR3 spans 13 amino acids. V lost 8 bases and J 6 bases, leaving 11 bases between the germline ends. The CDR3 region has the DNA TGTGCCAGCTCGACGGACGGTAATTCACCCCTCCACTTT. It translates to CASSTDGNSPLHF.

The CDR3 protein is CASSQGGPNEQFF. Written as DNA, the CDR3 is TGTGCCAGCAGCCAGGGGGGGCCTAATGAGCAGTTCTTC. The chain uses TRBV4-2 and TRBJ2-1; D is possibly TRBD2 (7 bases). Germline CDR1 LGHNA, CDR2 YNFKEQ. The V and J ends lost 3 bases and 7 bases respectively, with 10 bases between them. CDR3 size: 13 residues.

The chain recombines TRBV5-1 with TRBJ1-6, with 7 bases lining up with TRBD1. CDR3 size: 14 residues. Germline V gives CDR1 SGHRS, CDR2 YFSETQ. With 4 bases clipped from V and 5 bases from J, the junction kept 3 bases outside the gene matches. The CDR3 nucleotides are TGCGCCAGCAGCCCGGGACAGAATAATTCACCCCTCCACTTT. This translates into CASSPGQNNSPLHF.

The chain has TRBV6-6 and TRBJ1-2; D call uncertain. This CDR3 is 13 amino acids long. Germline CDR1 is MNHNY and CDR2 is SVGAGI (reference sequence). The ends were cut back, 5 bases at V and 0 bases at J, with 7 bases in the middle. CDR3 region: CASSTEPNYGYTF. CDR3 nucleotide sequence: TGTGCCAGCAGTACGGAACCTAACTATGGCTACACCTTC.

The J gene is TRBJ2-2, the V gene TRBV19, with 8 nucleotides matching TRBD1. Per germline, CDR1 LNHDA and CDR2 SQIVND (reference sequence). Trimming took 9 bases from V and 8 from J; bases not matched to a gene: 8. This CDR3 comprises 13 residues. The CDR3 sequence is CASRVDRAGELFF. In nucleotides, the CDR3 is TGTGCCAGCCGAGTGGACAGGGCGGGGGAGCTGTTTTTT.

The chain joins TRBV27 to TRBJ1-1; no firm D call. Trimming took off 4 bases at V and 10 bases at J, with 10 bases between the two ends. This CDR3 is 11 amino acids long. The germline gives CDR1 MNHEY, CDR2 SMNVEV (reference sequence). This chain's CDR3 is CASSSGIRAFF. In DNA form, the CDR3 reads TGTGCCAGCAGTTCTGGAATCAGAGCTTTCTTT.

Details on this clone: An end of the junction differs from the germline gene, which may be a read error. The rearrangement joins TRBV7-7 to TRBJ2-5, with TRBD2 as a possible D gene (5 bases). Germline V gives CDR1 SSHAT, CDR2 FNYEAQ (reference sequence). The CDR3 is 14 amino acids. The CDR3 region is CASSPGFGGETQYF. In DNA form, the CDR3 reads TGTGCTAGCAGTCCGGGTTTCGGCGGGGAGACCCAGTACTTC.

The chain joins TRBV6-5 to TRBJ1-2, with D perhaps matching TRBD1 (6 bases). This CDR3 is 14 amino acids long. Germline values: CDR1 MNHEY, CDR2 SVGAGI. V was trimmed by 6 bases and J by 4 bases, leaving 15 bases between them. The CDR3 nucleotides read TGTGCCAGCAGCCCCACAGGGCGAGGCTATGGCTACACCTTC. Translating gives CASSPTGRGYGYTF.

The rearrangement joins TRBV6-5 to TRBJ2-1, with 12 bases aligning to TRBD2. The germline CDR1 and CDR2 sequences are MNHEY and SVGAGI. There are 14 residues in the CDR3. V was clipped by 8 bases and J by 7 bases; unmatched bases: 6. CDR3 loop: CASSGLAGRNEQFF. The DNA of the CDR3 is TGTGCCAGCTCCGGACTAGCGGGGCGGAATGAGCAGTTCTTC.

The chain links TRBV27 to TRBJ1-1; D is unresolved. In germline, CDR1 is MNHEY, CDR2 SMNVEV (reference sequence). This CDR3 contains 14 residues. V was cut by 2 bases and J by 1 base, with 8 bases left in between. This CDR3 is CASSLNAWNTEAFF. In DNA form, the CDR3 reads TGTGCCAGCAGTTTAAACGCCTGGAACACTGAAGCTTTCTTT.